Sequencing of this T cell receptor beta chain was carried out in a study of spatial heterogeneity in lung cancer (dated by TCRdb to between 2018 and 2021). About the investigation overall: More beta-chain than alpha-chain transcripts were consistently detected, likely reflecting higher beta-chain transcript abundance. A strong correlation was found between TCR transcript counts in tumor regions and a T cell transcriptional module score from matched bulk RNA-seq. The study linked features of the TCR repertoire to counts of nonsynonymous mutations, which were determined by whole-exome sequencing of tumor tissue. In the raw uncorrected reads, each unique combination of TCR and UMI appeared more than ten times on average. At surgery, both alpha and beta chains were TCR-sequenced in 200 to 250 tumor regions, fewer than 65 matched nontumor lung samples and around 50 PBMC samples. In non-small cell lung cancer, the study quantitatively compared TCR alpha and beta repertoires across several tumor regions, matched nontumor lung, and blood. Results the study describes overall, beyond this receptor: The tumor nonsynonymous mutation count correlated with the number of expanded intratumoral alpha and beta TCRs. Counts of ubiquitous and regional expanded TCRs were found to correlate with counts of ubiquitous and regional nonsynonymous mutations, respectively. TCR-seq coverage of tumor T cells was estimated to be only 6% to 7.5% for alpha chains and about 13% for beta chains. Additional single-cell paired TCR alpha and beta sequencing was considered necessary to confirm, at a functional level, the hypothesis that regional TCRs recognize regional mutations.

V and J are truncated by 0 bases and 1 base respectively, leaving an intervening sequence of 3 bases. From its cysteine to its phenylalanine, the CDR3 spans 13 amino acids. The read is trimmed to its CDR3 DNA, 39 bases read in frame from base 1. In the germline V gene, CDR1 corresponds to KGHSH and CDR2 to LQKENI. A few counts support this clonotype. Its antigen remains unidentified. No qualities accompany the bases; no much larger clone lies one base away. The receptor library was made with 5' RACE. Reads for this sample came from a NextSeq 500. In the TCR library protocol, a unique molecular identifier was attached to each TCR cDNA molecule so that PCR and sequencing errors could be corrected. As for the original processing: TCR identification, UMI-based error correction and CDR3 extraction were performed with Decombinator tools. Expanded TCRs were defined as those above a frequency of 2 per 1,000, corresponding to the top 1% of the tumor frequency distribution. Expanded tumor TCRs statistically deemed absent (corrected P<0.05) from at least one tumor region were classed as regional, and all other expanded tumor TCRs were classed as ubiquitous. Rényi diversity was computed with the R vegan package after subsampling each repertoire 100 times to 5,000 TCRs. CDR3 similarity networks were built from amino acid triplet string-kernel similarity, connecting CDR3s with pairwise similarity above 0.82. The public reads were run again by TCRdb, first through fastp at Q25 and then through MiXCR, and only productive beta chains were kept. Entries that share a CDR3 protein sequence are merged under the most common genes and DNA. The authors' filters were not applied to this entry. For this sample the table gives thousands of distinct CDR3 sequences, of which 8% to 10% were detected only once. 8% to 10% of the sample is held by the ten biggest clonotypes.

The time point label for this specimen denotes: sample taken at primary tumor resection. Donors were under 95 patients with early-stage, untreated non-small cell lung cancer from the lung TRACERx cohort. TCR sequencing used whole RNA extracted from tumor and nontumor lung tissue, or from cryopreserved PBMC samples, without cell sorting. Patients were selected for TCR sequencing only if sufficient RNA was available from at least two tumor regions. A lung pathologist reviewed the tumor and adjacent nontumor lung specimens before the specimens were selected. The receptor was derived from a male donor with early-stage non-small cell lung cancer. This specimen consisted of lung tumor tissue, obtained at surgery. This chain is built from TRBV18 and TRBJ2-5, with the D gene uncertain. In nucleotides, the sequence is TGTGCCAGCTCACCACCCAGCCAAGAGACCCAGTACTTC. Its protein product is CASSPPSQETQYF. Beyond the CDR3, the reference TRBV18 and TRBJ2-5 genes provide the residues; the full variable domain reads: NAGVMQNPRHLVRRRGQEARLRCSPMKGHSHVYWYRQLPEEGLKFMVYLQKENIIDESGMPKERFSAEFPKEGPSILRIQQVVRGDSAAYFCASSPPSQETQYFGPGTRLLVL.